The present T cell receptor beta chain was sequenced within a study of cytomegalovirus exposure and HLA in healthy donors (dated by TCRdb to between 2016 and 2019). Background on the whole study: According to an earlier analysis of several hundred of the donors, 150 million to 200 million T cells yielded roughly 110 million unique TCR beta sequences and approximately 300 Gb of sequence data. Roughly 300 gigabases of sequencing data and 70 million to 95 million unique TCR sequences made up an early release that covered approximately 700 HLA-typed donors. The genetic ancestry cluster associated with self-reported Caucasian donors included 81% of the roughly 390 genotyped donors. The study aimed to test whether cataloging public T cell receptors could reveal signatures of past pathogen exposure. The T cell repertoires of under 750 subjects were profiled by immunosequencing and related to cytomegalovirus serostatus. Along with the roughly 610-subject first cohort, a separate validation cohort of more than 90 different subjects was used. To predict cytomegalovirus infection status, the study combined high-throughput TCR immunosequencing, statistical association of individual TCRs with disease status, and machine learning. A later analysis re-analyzed previously published TCR beta repertoires from roughly 630 donors and added high-resolution HLA genotyping to study TCR occurrence patterns. Rather than using new phenotypic data, the later analysis identified candidate immune exposures from TCR beta sequences and from how often those sequences occurred across donors. An earlier analysis of several hundred of the donors used high-throughput TCR beta sequencing to judge whether each TCR beta V gene segment behaved as functional or pseudogenic. Donor age, sex, ethnicity and CMV serostatus were compiled together with the repertoire data. A later genetic analysis took genome-wide SNP genotypes for about three fifths of the 666 donors and used that subset as a discovery cohort. All discovery cohort repertoires had been generated using a single sequencing platform. HLA typing covered class I and class II loci at four-digit resolution. The number of donors typed differed by locus, with 629-630 for A, B, C, DRB1 and DQB1, 522 for DQA1, 600 to 610 for DPA1, and some 470 for DPB1. Roughly 5 DR-DQ haplotypes were treated as single units for association and clustering because of strong linkage in the cohort. Among several hundred genotyped donors of the cohort, an average of about 240,000 unique TCR beta nucleotide sequences was sequenced per donor, of which roughly 17% were non-productive. Beyond this particular receptor, the publication reports: Because the 87-base-pair reads could not distinguish some IMGT-functional V segments, including TRBV6-2 and TRBV6-3, those segments were excluded. A later analysis found that HLA-associated TCR beta chains were more clonally expanded and had lower generation probabilities than equally common non-associated chains. Linkage disequilibrium might explain the correlated functional status among segregating V segments, but an unknown experimental factor could not be excluded. According to a later analysis, TCR association rates differed among HLA loci, with DRB1 alleles showing the most associated TCRs and HLA-C alleles showing the fewest. According to the authors, the approach could potentially be generalized to other disease states and immunological phenotypes. Compared with the approximately 700-donor mean, donors in an Asian-associated ancestry cluster had fewer N-insertions in productive TCRs, according to a later genetic analysis. Presence/absence analyses assumed roughly uniform sequencing depth across donors, an assumption that may not hold. Because HLA typing was missing for some donors at each locus, association tests included only the typed subset. Most TCR sequences were observed very rarely across donors, whereas some public TCRs were present in many individuals. In an earlier analysis of 450 to 750 of the donors, most TCR beta V segments appeared in productive rearrangements about 87% or about 30% of the time, broadly matching IMGT annotations. According to a later analysis, most CMV-associated TCR beta chains appeared to be HLA-restricted, and the HLA associations seemed to be driven largely by CMV exposure. A further reported finding was that TCR beta sequences accurately predicted the HLA-A and HLA-B alleles for most subjects in the first cohort. Specific HLA alleles were associated with more than 15,000 TCR beta sequences at a false discovery rate of 0.05 in a later analysis. Assigning TCR associations to individual alleles was difficult when HLA alleles, especially DR and DQ, strongly co-occurred. CMV serostatus was the only immune exposure information available for the cohort. According to a later analysis, parvovirus B19, influenza, CMV and Epstein-Barr virus appeared linked to several top co-occurrence clusters. A group of highly shared sequence variants was considered likely to be a technical artifact of the sequencing pipeline. The classifier was reported to diagnose cytomegalovirus status with high specificity and sensitivity in both the original and validation cohorts. In this cohort, only TCR beta chains were sequenced, and detectable features were limited by the absence of alpha or paired-chain data. In vitro tests confirmed that a few of the cytomegalovirus-associated TCR beta chains recognize cytomegalovirus antigens. In a later genetic analysis, a missense DCLRE1C variant was associated with V-gene and J-gene trimming of TCR beta chains, and the association was replicated in an independent cohort. Roughly 17 rarely observed V segments, including chromosome 9 orphons, were excluded from the earlier analysis of approximately 500 of the donors because counts were too low. In the study, some 160 TCR beta chains were listed as associated with cytomegalovirus.

The germline V gene (reference sequence) specifies MNHNY as CDR1 and SVGAGI as CDR2. The CDR3 starts with the cysteine, ends with the phenylalanine, and has 16 residues. The only DNA kept is the CDR3, 48 bases in frame from the first base. V loses 2 bases of germline sequence and J loses 6 bases, and the interval between the two ends is 17 bases. Concerning this clone: The target of this receptor is not known. No base quality information exists; no much larger clone differs at one position.

Library preparation employed the immunoSEQ multiplex PCR assay. The multiplex PCR relied on a mix of 60 forward primers for TCR Vbeta segments and 13 reverse primers for TCR Jbeta segments. The CDR3 region of rearranged TCR beta genes was amplified from genomic DNA by a multiplex PCR assay. The amplified TCR beta libraries were sequenced on the Illumina HiSeq System as 87-base-pair reads. As for the original processing: Across the 670 or so repertoires, a later analysis counted 80 million or so unique TCR beta chains, roughly 11 million of which were shared by at least two donors. A nearest-neighbor algorithm error-corrected the raw reads and collapsed the reads into unique sequences, merging closely related sequences to remove PCR and sequencing errors. V, D and J gene segments were assigned by aligning CDR3 sequences to IMGT reference sequences. For a sequence to be retained, a match of at least six nucleotides to both a V gene segment and a J gene segment was required. A rearrangement counted as productive if the CDR3 had no stop codons and remained in frame with V and J, and every other rearrangement counted as non-productive. CDR3 was defined according to IMGT convention as the region running from the second conserved V-encoded cysteine to the conserved J-encoded phenylalanine. In an earlier analysis of 500 to 650 of the donors, sequences lacking an unambiguous match to a single V gene segment were excluded. An earlier analysis of several hundred of the donors called V segments functional above 56.7% productive rearrangements and segregating when the between-donor standard deviation exceeded 5%. To diagnose cytomegalovirus status from the catalog of TCR beta chain sequences, a statistical classification framework was built. In a later analysis, TCR nucleotide sequences were compared against IMGT/GENE-DB human TR gene sequences so that V and J genes could be assigned. Using the TCRdist pipeline, a later analysis assigned CDR3 sequences along with most-parsimonious VDJ recombination scenarios. In a later analysis, each TCR beta chain was defined by its CDR3 amino acid sequence together with its V-gene family, and reads without a unique V-gene family were excluded. A later analysis removed 592 highly shared, low-generation-probability nucleotide sequences to deal with suspected cross-contamination and a sequencing artifact. In a later analysis, a clonal expansion index was calculated for each public chain from normalized within-repertoire ranks of inferred template counts. In a later analysis, generation probabilities were computed using a VDJ recombination model fitted to out-of-frame rearrangements, and the results were checked against IGoR. In a later analysis, TCR-TCR, TCR-HLA and TCR-CMV co-occurrence was scored with hypergeometric tests, and a repertoire-size bias correction was applied to TCR pairs. False discovery rates were estimated in a later analysis by permuting HLA or CMV assignments 20 times. A later analysis grouped co-occurring TCRs with DBSCAN, adding TCRdist sequence similarity when clustering within HLA-allele-positive subsets. Repertoires with fewer than 30,000 or more than 120,000 public chains were left out of co-occurrence clustering, as were five repertoires with anomalous nucleotide sharing. Not all clones reach the TCRdb copy of this immuneACCESS table, which keeps in-frame sequences only. Checked studies attribute under half of the gap to unresolved V genes and leave the rest unexplained. The V and J calls and the clone size are those of that table, but D and trimming were determined from the DNA. The sample table lists about 120,000 clones, approximately 80% of them with a count of one. Roughly an eighth of the sample rests with the top ten.

The cohort was made up of approximately 670 healthy bone marrow donors. All cohort members were sampled while nominally healthy, although unrecorded immune exposures were likely present. The donor was CMV seropositive and belonged to the group of more than 250 seropositive cohort members. A peripheral blood sample was provided by each donor, and peripheral blood mononuclear cells were used for TCR beta sequencing. The Qiagen DNeasy Blood Extraction Kit was used to extract genomic DNA from the blood cell samples. The sequence derives from a woman aged 40 to 49 in good health and CMV-seropositive. The chain couples TRBV6-6 to TRBJ2-1; a weak D assignment points to TRBD1 (6 bases agree). The sequenced sample was PBMCs. The CDR3 region has the sequence CASSYPRGESINEQFF. The sequenced DNA is TGTGCCAGCAGTTACCCCAGGGGAGAAAGTATCAATGAGCAGTTCTTC.